Sequencing of this T cell receptor beta chain was carried out in a study of blood T cell repertoires in COVID-19. Whole-study context: The origin of the acute and convalescent COVID-19 samples was the United States, Italy and Spain. In each case, the material was cDNA or gDNA derived from T cells, B-cell-depleted T cells, or PBMCs.

Between the trimmed V and J ends, which lost 4 bases and 2 bases, there was a span of 13 bases. CDR1 is MNHEY and CDR2 is SVGAGI in the germline V gene. The CDR3 length is 15 residues. Participants, about 18 to 90 years old, spanned fewer than 25 US areas. Study processing details: Amplified reference gene primers provided the basis for estimating nucleated cell counts. Only in-frame clones appear in the TCRdb table, and some are missing; sequencing was by immunoSEQ multiplex PCR. Clone size and the V and J calls come from that table; the DNA yielded D and trimming. Among roughly 250,000 clones listed, 80% to 90% were seen once.

The clonotype originates from a woman in her twenties or thirties who had recovered from COVID-19. The V and J genes are TRBV6-5 and TRBJ2-3; D is perhaps TRBD1 (6 bases). Sequencing input: PBMCs or T cells enriched from blood (not recorded which). The CDR3 spells CASSWGPIPTDTQYF. The CDR3 DNA is TGTGCCAGCAGTTGGGGGCCAATTCCCACAGATACGCAGTATTTT.